These 14 T cell receptor beta chains were sequenced from one sample in a study of T cells after yellow fever vaccination. From the 5' RACE reads, TCRdb called clonotypes with MiXCR, one entry per CDR3 protein. The table has about 210,000 distinct CDR3 sequences, 6.5% to 7.5% seen once; the top ten hold roughly 1%. The sequencing used CD4+ T cells sorted from PBMCs, collected on the day of the yellow fever booster vaccination. These receptors were taken from a man aged 25 to 45 who received the YFV17D yellow fever vaccine.

This clonotype was detected a few times. This sequence joins TRBV18 and TRBJ1-2; possible D gene TRBD1, 6 bases. V shed 3 bases and J shed 6 bases, with 14 bases lying between them. The CDR3 contains 14 residues. CDR1 KGHSH and CDR2 LQKENI come from the germline V gene. The CDR3 DNA is TGTGCCAGCTCACCCGGACAGAATTTCAATGGCTACACCTTC. Translated, it gives CASSPGQNFNGYTF.

The chain links TRBV4-2 to TRBJ2-6; 7 nucleotides agree with TRBD1. Per germline, CDR1 LGHNA and CDR2 YNFKEQ. After removal of 9 bases from V and 0 bases from J, the junction contained 8 bases not matched to a gene. The length of the CDR3 is 16 residues. CDR3 region: CASRGNRGSGANVLTF. CDR3 DNA sequence: TGTGCCAGTAGAGGGAACAGGGGCTCTGGGGCCAACGTCCTGACTTTC.

The gene calls are TRBV12-3 or TRBV12-4 and TRBJ2-7; D remains ambiguous. The V gene lost 3 bases and the J gene lost 2 bases, with 5 bases spanning the gap. This CDR3 is 12 amino acids long. The CDR3 DNA sequence: TGTGCCAGCAGTTTTACCCCCTACGAGCAGTACTTC. Encoded protein: CASSFTPYEQYF.

The chain links TRBV27 to TRBJ1-5; the D gene is possibly TRBD1 (5 bases). The CDR3 extends over 14 amino acids. The V end was cut by 4 bases, the J end by 2 bases, with 9 bases between. The germline V gene encodes CDR1 MNHEY and CDR2 SMNVEV (reference sequence). This CDR3 is CASSSGRGNQPQHF. DNA for the CDR3: TGTGCCAGCAGTTCTGGCAGGGGCAATCAGCCCCAGCATTTT.

As DNA, the CDR3 is TGCAGCTCACTATCAGGGTGGGATACGCAGTATTTT. Translating it yields CSSLSGWDTQYF. The chain uses TRBV29-1 and TRBJ2-3; TRBD1 might be the D (5 bases). Trimming took off 8 bases at V and 6 bases at J, with 15 bases between the two ends. The CDR3 covers 12 residues. Germline values: CDR1 SQVTM, CDR2 ANQGSEA.

There are many counts of this clonotype. The rearrangement joins TRBV5-1 to TRBJ2-1; TRBD2 agrees at 13 bases. CDR1 SGHRS and CDR2 YFSETQ come from the germline V gene. The V gene end was trimmed by 0 bases and the J gene end by 14 bases; junction bases not matched to a gene: 11. The CDR3 spans 16 residues. CDR3 DNA: TGCGCCAGCAGCTTGGTACTAGCGGGAGGGCAGCGAGGGGAGTTCTTC. This gives the protein CASSLVLAGGQRGEFF.

The chain links TRBV14 to TRBJ2-1; D perhaps matches TRBD2 (6 bases). This CDR3 comprises 16 residues. CDR1 SGHDN and CDR2 FVKESK come from the germline V gene. Trimming shortened V by 4 bases and J by 5 bases, and 18 bases separated the two germline ends. CDR3 region: CASSLLSGRGNNEQFF. DNA for the CDR3: TGTGCCAGCAGCCTCCTTAGCGGCCGAGGAAACAATGAGCAGTTCTTC.

This rearrangement joins TRBV4-3 to TRBJ2-2; the D call may be TRBD1 or TRBD2 (5 bases each). The CDR3 is made up of 16 amino acids. V shed 2 bases and J shed 6 bases, with 16 bases lying between them. CDR1 LGHNA and CDR2 YSLEER come from the germline V gene. The CDR3 sequence is CASSQRGRVIPGELFF. CDR3 DNA sequence: TGCGCCAGCAGCCAAAGGGGACGTGTAATTCCCGGGGAGCTGTTTTTT.

V gene TRBV7-3 combines with J gene TRBJ2-7; D may be TRBD1 (5 bases). V lost 2 bases to trimming and J lost 5 bases, with 13 bases between them. The CDR3 runs 14 residues. The germline V gene encodes CDR1 SGHTA and CDR2 FQGTGA. CDR3: CASSLDGAANEQYF. CDR3 nucleotides: TGTGCCAGCAGCTTAGATGGGGCTGCCAACGAGCAGTACTTC.

J is TRBJ2-1 and V is TRBV5-1; TRBD1 agrees at 10 bases. The CDR3 contains 15 residues. V lost 3 bases, J lost 4 bases, and 4 bases stayed unmatched. CDR1 is SGHRS and CDR2 is YFSETQ in the germline V gene. The CDR3 reads CASSYRQGAYNEQFF. For the CDR3, the DNA is TGCGCCAGCAGCTATAGACAGGGGGCGTACAATGAGCAGTTCTTC. Supplemented by reference TRBV5-1 and TRBJ2-1, the full variable domain reads KAGVTQTPRYLIKTRGQQVTLSCSPISGHRSVSWYQQTPGQGLQFLFEYFSETQRNKGNFPGRFSGRQFSNSRSEMNVSTLELGDSALYLCASSYRQGAYNEQFFGPGTRLTVL.

J is TRBJ2-7 and V is TRBV6-6; 7 nucleotides match TRBD2. V dropped 6 bases and J dropped 5; count of bases not matched to a gene: 10. The CDR3 runs 14 residues. Germline CDR1 and CDR2: MNHNY and SVGAGI (reference sequence). CDR3 in amino acids: CASRGRLAYDEQYF. For the CDR3, the DNA is TGTGCCAGCAGGGGGAGACTAGCTTACGACGAGCAGTACTTC.

This clonotype was seen a handful of times. The chain couples TRBV9 to TRBJ1-1; D not certain. The CDR3 has 13 amino acids. V was trimmed by 2 bases and J by 0 bases, leaving 5 bases between them. In germline, CDR1 is SGDLS, CDR2 YYNGEE. The CDR3 loop reads CASSVGMNTEAFF. CDR3 DNA: TGTGCCAGCAGCGTTGGCATGAACACTGAAGCTTTCTTT.

The table lists this clonotype with a few counts. The CDR3 nucleotides read TGTGCCAGTAGTCTTAGCGGATCGCCAAAAAATGAGCAGTTCTTC. It codes for CASSLSGSPKNEQFF. This chain joins TRBV19 and TRBJ2-1, with a possible D match to TRBD2 (6 bases). The CDR3 extends over 15 amino acids. V dropped 5 bases and J dropped 7 bases, with 18 bases sitting between them. The germline V gene has CDR1 LNHDA and CDR2 SQIVND (reference sequence).

This clonotype was seen more than once but under ten times. The V gene is TRBV20-1, the J gene TRBJ2-7; perhaps TRBD1 as D (5 bases). Germline assignment: CDR1 DFQATT and CDR2 SNEGSKA (reference sequence). CDR3 length equals 17 residues. V was cut by 3 bases and J by 0 bases, with 21 bases left in between. DNA for the CDR3: TGCAGTGCTAGCGGCAGTTCAGTCCAGGGAAGCTCCTACGAGCAGTACTTC. It encodes CSASGSSVQGSSYEQYF.